This TCR beta chain was sequenced for a study of cytomegalovirus exposure and HLA in healthy donors. Germline CDR1 reads SEHNR; CDR2 reads FQNEAQ (reference sequence). V shed 1 base and J shed 5 bases, with 9 bases lying between them. The CDR3 totals 13 residues. In regard to this clone: Its target is unknown.

The PCR had 60 Vbeta and 13 Jbeta primers. The protocol was immunoSEQ multiplex PCR, while the TCRdb copy is restricted to in-frame clones and leaves out a portion. The sample spans tens of thousands of clones; the ten largest clones claim about 4%. Overall study findings and caveats: In an earlier analysis, most TCR beta V segments were productive about 87% or about 30% of the time. An analysis was carried out at a later point. It showed that HLA-associated TCR beta chains were more clonally expanded than equally common non-associated chains.

Sample: PBMCs. J is TRBJ2-7 and V is TRBV7-9; D possibly corresponds to TRBD1 (5 bases). The clonotype comes from a female donor in good health and CMV-seropositive. CDR3 residues: CASSLGGRNEQYF. The CDR3 DNA sequence: TGTGCCAGCAGCTTAGGGGGCAGGAACGAGCAGTACTTC.